A single sample is the source of the 18 T cell receptor beta chains below, sequenced in a study of T cells in Graves' hyperthyroidism and ophthalmopathy. Researchers amplified the TCR beta CDR3 regions from RNA transcripts. Carried out on the TCR CDR3, a first-round RT-PCR used the HTBI primer set. One entry per CDR3 protein results from TCRdb running MiXCR on the multiplex PCR reads. The data contain about 700,000 distinct CDR3 sequences, 45% of them singletons. The sequenced material came from peripheral blood or thyroid tissue (not recorded which). The source of these receptors is an adult man with Graves' disease, either hyperthyroidism or ophthalmopathy (not recorded which).

This clonotype was detected once. V and J are TRBV10-3 and TRBJ1-1; D might be TRBD1 (5 bases). The CDR3 covers 14 residues. V was pared by 6 bases and J by 3 bases, with 14 bases between. Germline V CDR1 and CDR2: ENHRY, SYGVKD. The DNA for the CDR3 is TGTGCCATCAGGATTACAGGACGGGACACTGAAGCTTTCTTT. Amino acids: CAIRITGRDTEAFF.

V and J are TRBV7-9 and TRBJ2-7; no firm D call. The J call may be incorrect, as the DNA end agrees better with TRBJ2-1. CDR3 length: 14 residues. Germline V CDR1 and CDR2: SEHNR, FQNEAQ (reference sequence). CDR3 sequence (DNA): TGTGCCAGCAGCTTACCCGTTTCCTACAATGAGCAGTTCTTC. Residues: CASSLPVSYNEQFF.

With regard to this clonotype: At one of its ends the junction is not consistent with the germline gene, which may arise from a read error. The chain uses TRBV7-8 and TRBJ1-1, with 7 positions matching TRBD1. Germline lookup yields CDR1 SGHVS and CDR2 FQNEAQ. The CDR3 is made up of 13 amino acids. The CDR3 here is CASNVRGRTEAFF. DNA for the CDR3: TGTGCCAGCAACGTAAGGGGGCGCACTGAAGCTTTTTTT.

This clonotype appeared many times. The genes are TRBV19 and TRBJ1-5, with 7 bases aligning to TRBD1. The CDR3 has 16 residues. CDR1 and CDR2 (germline): LNHDA, SQIVND (reference sequence). J was trimmed by 1 base and V by 5 bases; bases with no gene match: 8. In DNA, the CDR3 is TGTGCCAGTAGTCTTTCGACAGGGTTGAGCAATCAGCCCCAGCATTTT. Its translation: CASSLSTGLSNQPQHF.

CDR3 residues: CATRPRSYEQYF. The DNA of the CDR3 is TGCGCCACAAGGCCACGCTCCTACGAGCAGTACTTC. This rearrangement joins TRBV5-1 to TRBJ2-7; D unresolved. The length of the CDR3 is 12 residues. Looked up from germline, CDR1 is SGHRS and CDR2 is YFSETQ. Deletions cut 9 bases from V and 0 bases from J, with 10 bases between.

Concerning this clonotype: This sequence may be a read error, since a much larger clone differs from it by one base. The chain employs TRBV2 and TRBJ2-5; D gene ambiguous. With 3 bases removed from V and 9 bases from J, the gap between germline ends came to 2 bases. Germline values: CDR1 SNHLY, CDR2 FYNNEI. The CDR3 spans 9 residues. The CDR3: CASSEPQYF. CDR3 bases: TGTGCCAGCAGTGAGCCCCAGTACTTC.

The genes are TRBV9 and TRBJ1-4; 9 nucleotides match TRBD1. The V gene end was trimmed by 7 bases and the J gene end by 8 bases; junction bases not matched to a gene: 6. The CDR3 is 13 amino acids. Germline V gene data show CDR1 as SGDLS and CDR2 as YYNGEE. DNA for the CDR3: TGTGCCAGCCAACCGGGACAGGGAGAAAAACTGTTTTTT. Translated: CASQPGQGEKLFF.

This clonotype was picked up many times. The rearrangement uses TRBV19 and TRBJ2-6; a possible D gene is TRBD1 (6 bases). The CDR3 runs to 14 residues. Trimming pared 7 bases from V and 2 bases from J, leaving 9 bases between. Germline V gene lookup returns CDR1 LNHDA and CDR2 SQIVND (reference sequence). For the CDR3, the DNA is TGTGCCAGTAAAACAGGGCCTGGGGCCAACGTCCTGACTTTC. The encoded protein is CASKTGPGANVLTF.

This clonotype was seen a handful of times. The chain carries TRBV9 and TRBJ2-7, with D possibly being TRBD1 (6 bases). Looked up from germline, CDR1 is SGDLS and CDR2 is YYNGEE. Trimming pared 3 bases from V and 0 bases from J, leaving 16 bases between. The CDR3 runs 16 residues. The CDR3 here is CASSGRGTESSYEQYF. The CDR3 bases are TGTGCCAGCAGCGGAAGGGGGACGGAGAGCTCCTACGAGCAGTACTTC.

The chain recombines TRBV25-1 with TRBJ1-2; 8 bases map to TRBD1. V was pared by 5 bases and J by 6 bases, with 11 bases of the junction left unmatched. This CDR3 has 15 residues. The germline V gene has CDR1 MGHDK and CDR2 SYGVNS. The CDR3 protein is CASSSGGQGVHGYTF. Written as DNA, the CDR3 is TGTGCCAGCAGTTCAGGCGGACAGGGTGTCCATGGCTACACCTTC.

The rearrangement links TRBV9 to TRBJ2-5; D perhaps matches TRBD1 (6 bases). Germline V gene data show CDR1 as SGDLS and CDR2 as YYNGEE. The CDR3 covers 14 residues. Trimming stripped 1 base from V and 5 bases from J, with 12 bases between. CDR3 amino acids: CASSVQGHGETQYF. Written as DNA, the CDR3 is TGTGCCAGCAGCGTACAGGGGCACGGGGAGACCCAGTACTTC.

Ten or more counts support this clonotype. The chain combines TRBV7-9 with TRBJ1-6; tentatively, D is TRBD1 (5 bases). Trimming shortened V by 1 base and J by 7 bases, and 17 bases separated the two germline ends. This CDR3 spans 17 amino acids. From germline, CDR1 is SEHNR and CDR2 FQNEAQ (reference sequence). The CDR3: CASSLGSRGRLNSPLHF. The CDR3 coding sequence is TGTGCCAGCAGCTTAGGTTCGAGGGGACGGTTGAATTCACCCCTCCACTTT.

This clonotype was counted once. This may be a read error: a much more frequent sequence differs by one nucleotide. The chain joins TRBV7-9 to TRBJ1-1; D unclear. The V and J ends lost 1 base and 11 bases respectively, with 14 bases between them. The CDR3 totals 13 residues. Per germline, CDR1 SEHNR and CDR2 FQNEAQ (reference sequence). CDR3: CASSLGECFSAFF. The CDR3, as DNA: TGTGCCAGCAGCTTAGGTGAGTGCTTCTCCGCTTTCTTT.

Details on this clonotype: A read error may account for a junction end that differs from germline. V usage is TRBV5-1 and J usage is TRBJ2-5; 10 bases match TRBD2. This CDR3 comprises 17 residues. Germline loops: CDR1 SGHRS, CDR2 YFSETQ. The CDR3 reads CASSLSEASGSGETQYF. CDR3 coding DNA: TGTGCCAGCAGCCTGAGTGAGGCTAGCGGGAGTGGAGAGACCCAGTACTTC.

This clonotype appeared once. The genes are TRBV10-3 and TRBJ1-2; TRBD1 matches at 7 bases. The germline V gene encodes CDR1 ENHRY and CDR2 SYGVKD. Unmatched junction bases numbered 5, after V lost 5 bases and J lost 5 bases. The CDR3 sequence is 13 residues long. CDR3 region: CAISRTGWYGYTF. The CDR3 DNA sequence: TGTGCCATCAGTCGGACAGGCTGGTATGGCTACACCTTC.

The CDR3 sequence is CASSIEGTGSYGYTF. The CDR3 DNA reads TGTGCCAGTAGTATCGAGGGGACAGGGTCCTATGGCTACACCTTC. The chain is built from TRBV19 and TRBJ1-2, with 9 bases fitting TRBD1. The CDR3 sequence is 15 residues long. The V segment lost 3 bases and the J segment 4 bases; nucleotides outside the gene matches: 6. Germline CDR1 and CDR2: LNHDA and SQIVND (reference sequence).

This clonotype was seen only a few times. This rearrangement joins TRBV11-2 to TRBJ2-5, with 9 positions matching TRBD2. The ends lost 1 base at V and 3 bases at J; junction bases unmatched: 6. Germline CDR1 reads SGHAT; CDR2 reads FQNNGV. This CDR3 comprises 16 residues. CDR3 region: CASSLGSGRGEETQYF. The CDR3 DNA sequence: TGTGCCAGCAGCTTAGGTAGCGGGAGAGGGGAAGAGACCCAGTACTTC.

Regarding this clonotype: At one end, the junction sequence differs from germline, possibly due to a read error. The chain joins TRBV25-1 to TRBJ2-5; perhaps TRBD1 as D (6 bases). This CDR3 is built from 11 residues. From germline, CDR1 is MGHDK and CDR2 SYGVNS. The CDR3 region is CAGRGHETQYF. For the CDR3, the DNA is TGTGCCGGCAGGGGCCACGAGACCCAGTACTTC.